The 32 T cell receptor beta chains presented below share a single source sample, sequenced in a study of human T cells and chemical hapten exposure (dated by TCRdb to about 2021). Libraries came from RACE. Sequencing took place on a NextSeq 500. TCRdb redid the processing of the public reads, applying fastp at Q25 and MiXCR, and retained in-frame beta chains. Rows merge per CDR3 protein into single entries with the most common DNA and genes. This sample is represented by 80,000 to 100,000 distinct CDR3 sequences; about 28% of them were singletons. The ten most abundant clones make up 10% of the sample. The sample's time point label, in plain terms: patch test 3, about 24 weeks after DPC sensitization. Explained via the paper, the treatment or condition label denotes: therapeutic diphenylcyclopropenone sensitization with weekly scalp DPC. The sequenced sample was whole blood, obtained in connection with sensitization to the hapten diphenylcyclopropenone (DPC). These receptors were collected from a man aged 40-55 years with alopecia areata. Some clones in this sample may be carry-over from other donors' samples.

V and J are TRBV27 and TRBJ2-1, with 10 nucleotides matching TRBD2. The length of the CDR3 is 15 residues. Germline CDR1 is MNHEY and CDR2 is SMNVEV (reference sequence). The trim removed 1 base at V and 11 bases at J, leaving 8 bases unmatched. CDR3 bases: TGTGCCAGCAGTTTATGGGCTAGCGGGAGTGGGAAGCAGTTCTTC. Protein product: CASSLWASGSGKQFF.

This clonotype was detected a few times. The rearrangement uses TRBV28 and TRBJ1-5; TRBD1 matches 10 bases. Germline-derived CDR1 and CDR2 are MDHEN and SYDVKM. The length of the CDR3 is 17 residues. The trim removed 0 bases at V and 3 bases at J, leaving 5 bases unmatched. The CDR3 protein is CASSLWKGQGDNQPQHF. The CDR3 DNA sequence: TGTGCCAGCAGTTTATGGAAAGGACAGGGGGACAATCAGCCCCAGCATTTT. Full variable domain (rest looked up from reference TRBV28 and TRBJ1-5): DVKVTQSSRYLVKRTGEKVFLECVQDMDHENMFWYRQDPGLGLRLIYFSYDVKMKEKGDIPEGYSVSREKKERFSLILESASTNQTSMYLCASSLWKGQGDNQPQHFGDGTRLSIL.

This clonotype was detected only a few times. In DNA form, the CDR3 reads TGCGCCAGCAGGGAAGACAGGGCCCTAAGCAATCAGCCCCAGCATTTT. Its translation: CASREDRALSNQPQHF. This chain uses TRBV5-1 with TRBJ1-5; 7 nucleotides line up with TRBD1. The CDR3 spans 16 residues. CDR1 and CDR2 from the germline V gene are SGHRS and YFSETQ. V was pared by 5 bases and J by 1 base, with 9 bases of the junction left unmatched.

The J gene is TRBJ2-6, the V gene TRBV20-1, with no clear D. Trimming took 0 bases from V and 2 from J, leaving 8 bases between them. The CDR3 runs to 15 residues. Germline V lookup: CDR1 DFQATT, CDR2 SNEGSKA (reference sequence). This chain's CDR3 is CSARDLRTGANVLTF. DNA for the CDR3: TGCAGTGCTAGAGATTTGCGGACTGGGGCCAACGTCCTGACTTTC.

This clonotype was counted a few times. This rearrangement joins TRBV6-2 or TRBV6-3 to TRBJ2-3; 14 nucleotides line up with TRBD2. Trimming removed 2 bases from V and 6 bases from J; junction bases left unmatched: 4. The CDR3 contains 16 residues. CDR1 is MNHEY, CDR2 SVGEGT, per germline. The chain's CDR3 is CASSYRGLAGGDTQYF. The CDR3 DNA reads TGTGCCAGCAGTTACCGAGGACTAGCGGGAGGCGATACGCAGTATTTT.

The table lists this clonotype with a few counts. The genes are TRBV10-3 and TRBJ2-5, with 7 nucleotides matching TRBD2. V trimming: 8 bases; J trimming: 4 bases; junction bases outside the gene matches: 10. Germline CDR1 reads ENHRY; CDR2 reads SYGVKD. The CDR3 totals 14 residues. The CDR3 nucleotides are TGTGCCATCGGCGGAGGCGGGAGAGGAGAGACCCAGTACTTC. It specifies CAIGGGGRGETQYF.

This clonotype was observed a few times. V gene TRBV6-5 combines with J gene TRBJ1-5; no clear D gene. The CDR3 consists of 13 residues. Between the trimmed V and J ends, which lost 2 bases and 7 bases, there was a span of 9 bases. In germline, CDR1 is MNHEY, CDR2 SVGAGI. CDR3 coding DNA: TGTGCCAGCAGTTACGGTAGATACCAGCCCCAGCATTTT. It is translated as CASSYGRYQPQHF.

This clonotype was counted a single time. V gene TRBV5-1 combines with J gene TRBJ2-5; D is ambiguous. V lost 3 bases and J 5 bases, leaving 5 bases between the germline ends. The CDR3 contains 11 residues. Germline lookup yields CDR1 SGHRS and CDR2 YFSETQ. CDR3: CASSWDETQYF. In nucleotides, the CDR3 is TGCGCCAGCAGCTGGGATGAGACCCAGTACTTC.

The CDR3 bases are TGTGCCAGCTCACCCGACAGGGACCAGCCCCAGCATTTT. It translates to CASSPDRDQPQHF. The rearrangement joins TRBV18 to TRBJ1-5, with TRBD1 matching 7 bases. This CDR3 region has 13 residues. V dropped 3 bases and J dropped 7; count of bases not matched to a gene: 3. Germline lookup yields CDR1 KGHSH and CDR2 LQKENI.

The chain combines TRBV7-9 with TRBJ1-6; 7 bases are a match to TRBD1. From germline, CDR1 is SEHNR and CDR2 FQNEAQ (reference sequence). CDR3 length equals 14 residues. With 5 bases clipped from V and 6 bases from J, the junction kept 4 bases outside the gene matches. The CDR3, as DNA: TGTGCCAGCAGCACAGGGGTCGGTAATTCACCCCTCCACTTT. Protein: CASSTGVGNSPLHF.

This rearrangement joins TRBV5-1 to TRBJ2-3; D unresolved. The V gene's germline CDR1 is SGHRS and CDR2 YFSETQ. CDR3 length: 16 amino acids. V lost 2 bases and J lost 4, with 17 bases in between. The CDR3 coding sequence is TGCGCCAGCAGCTTTCTATCAGTATCGAGTCCAGATACGCAGTATTTT. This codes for CASSFLSVSSPDTQYF.

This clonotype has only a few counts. The CDR3, as DNA: TGCAGTGCTAGAGAAGCGGGGGGTATCACAGATACGCAGTATTTT. Translated: CSAREAGGITDTQYF. The chain employs TRBV20-1 and TRBJ2-3; 9 bases align to TRBD2. Germline loops: CDR1 DFQATT, CDR2 SNEGSKA (reference sequence). This CDR3 comprises 15 residues. With 0 bases clipped from V and 2 bases from J, the junction kept 3 bases outside the gene matches.

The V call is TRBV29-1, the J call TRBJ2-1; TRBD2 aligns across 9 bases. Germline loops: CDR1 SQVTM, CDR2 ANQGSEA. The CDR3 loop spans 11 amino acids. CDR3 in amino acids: CSAGGPYEQFF. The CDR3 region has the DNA TGCAGTGCGGGAGGGCCCTATGAGCAGTTCTTC.

This CDR3 is CSVDRPSGRISYNEQFF. The DNA of the CDR3 is TGCAGCGTTGATAGGCCTAGCGGGAGAATTTCCTACAATGAGCAGTTCTTC. J is TRBJ2-1 and V is TRBV29-1; 10 bases match TRBD2. The V and J ends lost 3 bases and 1 base, in that order; junction bases with no gene match: 9. The CDR3 sequence is 17 residues long. Germline-derived CDR1 and CDR2 are SQVTM and ANQGSEA.

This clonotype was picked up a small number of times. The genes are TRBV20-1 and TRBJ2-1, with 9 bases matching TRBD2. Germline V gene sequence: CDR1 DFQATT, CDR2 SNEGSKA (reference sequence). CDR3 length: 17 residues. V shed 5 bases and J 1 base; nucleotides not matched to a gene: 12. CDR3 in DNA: TGCAGTGCTCCCTCCCCCAGCGGGAGGAGGTCCTACAATGAGCAGTTCTTC. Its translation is CSAPSPSGRRSYNEQFF.

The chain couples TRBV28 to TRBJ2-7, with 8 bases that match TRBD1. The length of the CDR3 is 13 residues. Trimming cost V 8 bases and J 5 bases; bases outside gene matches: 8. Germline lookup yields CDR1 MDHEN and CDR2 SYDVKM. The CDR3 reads CASGGRGPHEQYF. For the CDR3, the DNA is TGTGCCAGCGGGGGCAGGGGGCCCCACGAGCAGTACTTC.

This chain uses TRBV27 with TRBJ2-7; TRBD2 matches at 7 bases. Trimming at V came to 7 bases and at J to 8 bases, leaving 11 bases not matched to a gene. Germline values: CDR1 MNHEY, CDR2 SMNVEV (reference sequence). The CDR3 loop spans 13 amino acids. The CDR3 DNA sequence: TGTGCCAGCACCTATGGGGGGGGGGAAAAGCAGTACTTC. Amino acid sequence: CASTYGGGEKQYF.

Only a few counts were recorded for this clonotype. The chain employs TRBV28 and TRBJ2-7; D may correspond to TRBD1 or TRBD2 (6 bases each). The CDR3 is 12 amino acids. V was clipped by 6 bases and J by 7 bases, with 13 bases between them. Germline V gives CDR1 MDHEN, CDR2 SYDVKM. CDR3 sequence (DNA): TGTGCCAGCAGCCTGACAGGAGGGGAGCAGTACTTC. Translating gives CASSLTGGEQYF.

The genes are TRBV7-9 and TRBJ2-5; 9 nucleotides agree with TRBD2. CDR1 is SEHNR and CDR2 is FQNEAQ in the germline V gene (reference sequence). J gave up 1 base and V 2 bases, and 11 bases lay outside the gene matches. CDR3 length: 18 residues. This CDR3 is CASSLSTGSSGTQETQYF. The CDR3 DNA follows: TGTGCCAGCAGCTTAAGTACCGGTTCTAGCGGGACCCAAGAGACCCAGTACTTC.

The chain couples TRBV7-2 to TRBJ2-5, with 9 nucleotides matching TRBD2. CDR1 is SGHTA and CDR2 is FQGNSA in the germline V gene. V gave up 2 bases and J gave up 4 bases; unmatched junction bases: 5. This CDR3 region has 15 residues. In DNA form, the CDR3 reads TGTGCCAGCAGCTTATCAAGCGGGAGGACAGAGACCCAGTACTTC. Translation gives CASSLSSGRTETQYF.

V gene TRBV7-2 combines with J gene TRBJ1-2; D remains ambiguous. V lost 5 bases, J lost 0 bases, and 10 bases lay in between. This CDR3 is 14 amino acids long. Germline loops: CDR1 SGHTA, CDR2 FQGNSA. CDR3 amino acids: CASSVGTANYGYTF. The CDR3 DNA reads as TGTGCCAGCAGCGTGGGAACAGCTAACTATGGCTACACCTTC. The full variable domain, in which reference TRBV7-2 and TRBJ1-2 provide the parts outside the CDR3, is GAGVSQSPSNKVTEKGKDVELRCDPISGHTALYWYRQSLGQGLEFLIYFQGNSAPDKSGLPSDRFSAERTGGSVSTLTIQRTQQEDSAVYLCASSVGTANYGYTFGSGTRLTVV.

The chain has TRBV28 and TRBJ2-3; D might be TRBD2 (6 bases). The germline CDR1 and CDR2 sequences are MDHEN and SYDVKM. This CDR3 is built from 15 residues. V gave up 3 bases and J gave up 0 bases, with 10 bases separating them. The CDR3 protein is CASSLEGSSTDTQYF. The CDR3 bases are TGTGCCAGCAGTTTGGAGGGTTCTAGCACAGATACGCAGTATTTT. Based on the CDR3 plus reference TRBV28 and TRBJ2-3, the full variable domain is DVKVTQSSRYLVKRTGEKVFLECVQDMDHENMFWYRQDPGLGLRLIYFSYDVKMKEKGDIPEGYSVSREKKERFSLILESASTNQTSMYLCASSLEGSSTDTQYFGPGTRLTVL.

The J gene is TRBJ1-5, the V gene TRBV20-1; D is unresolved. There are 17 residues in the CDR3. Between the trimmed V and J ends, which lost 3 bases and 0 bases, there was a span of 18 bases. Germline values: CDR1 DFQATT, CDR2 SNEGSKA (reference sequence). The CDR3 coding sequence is TGCAGTGCTAGGGCCCAGGCAGGAGTATATAGCAATCAGCCCCAGCATTTT. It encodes CSARAQAGVYSNQPQHF.

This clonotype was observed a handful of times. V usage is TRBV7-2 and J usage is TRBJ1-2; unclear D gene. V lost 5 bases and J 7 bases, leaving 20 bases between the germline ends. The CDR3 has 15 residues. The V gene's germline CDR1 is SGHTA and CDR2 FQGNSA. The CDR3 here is CASSPDPSTLIGYTF. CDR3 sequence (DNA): TGTGCCAGCAGCCCCGACCCTTCCACATTAATTGGCTACACCTTC.

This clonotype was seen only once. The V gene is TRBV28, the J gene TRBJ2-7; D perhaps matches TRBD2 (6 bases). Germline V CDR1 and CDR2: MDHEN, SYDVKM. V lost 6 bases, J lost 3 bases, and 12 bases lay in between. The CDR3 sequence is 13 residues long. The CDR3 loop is CASSMEGNYEQYF. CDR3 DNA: TGTGCCAGCAGCATGGAGGGAAACTACGAGCAGTACTTC.

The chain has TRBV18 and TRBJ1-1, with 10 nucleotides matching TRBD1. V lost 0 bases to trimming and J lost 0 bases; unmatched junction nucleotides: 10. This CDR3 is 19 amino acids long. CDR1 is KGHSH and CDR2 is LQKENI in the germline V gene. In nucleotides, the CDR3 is TGTGCCAGCTCACCACCGAGGACAGGGGGGTCATCTATGAACACTGAAGCTTTCTTT. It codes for CASSPPRTGGSSMNTEAFF.

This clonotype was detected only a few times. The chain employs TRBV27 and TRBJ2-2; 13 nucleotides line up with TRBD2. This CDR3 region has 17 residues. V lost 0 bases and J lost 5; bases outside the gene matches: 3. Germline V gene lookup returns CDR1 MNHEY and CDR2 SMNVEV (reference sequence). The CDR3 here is CASSLSWTSGSTGELFF. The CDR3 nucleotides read TGTGCCAGCAGTTTATCTTGGACTAGCGGGAGTACCGGGGAGCTGTTTTTT.

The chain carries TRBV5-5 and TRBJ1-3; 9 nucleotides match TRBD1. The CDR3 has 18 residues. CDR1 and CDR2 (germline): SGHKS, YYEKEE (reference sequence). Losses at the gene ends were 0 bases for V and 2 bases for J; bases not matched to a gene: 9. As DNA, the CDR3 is TGTGCCAGCAGCTTGGTGGCGGGGACAGGGCGGGCTGGAAACACCATATATTTT. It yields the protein CASSLVAGTGRAGNTIYF.

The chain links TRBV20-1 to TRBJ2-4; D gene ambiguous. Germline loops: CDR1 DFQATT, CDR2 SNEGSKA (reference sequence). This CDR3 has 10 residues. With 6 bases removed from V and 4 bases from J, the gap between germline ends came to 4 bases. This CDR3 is CSALKNIQYF. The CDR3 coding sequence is TGCAGTGCCCTTAAAAACATTCAGTACTTC.

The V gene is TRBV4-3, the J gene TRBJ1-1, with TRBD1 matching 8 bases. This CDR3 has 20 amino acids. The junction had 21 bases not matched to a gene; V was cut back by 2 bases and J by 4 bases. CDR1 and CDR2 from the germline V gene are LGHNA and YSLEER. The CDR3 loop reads CASSQFTAGQVGTRGTEAFF. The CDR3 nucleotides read TGCGCCAGCAGCCAATTCACGGCGGGACAGGTAGGGACGAGGGGCACTGAAGCTTTCTTT.

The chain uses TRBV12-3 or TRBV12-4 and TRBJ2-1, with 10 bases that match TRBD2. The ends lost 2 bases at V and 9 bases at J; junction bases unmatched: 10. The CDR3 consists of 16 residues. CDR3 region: CASSLKARAGGGEQFF. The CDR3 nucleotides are TGTGCCAGCAGTTTAAAAGCACGAGCGGGGGGGGGTGAGCAGTTCTTC.

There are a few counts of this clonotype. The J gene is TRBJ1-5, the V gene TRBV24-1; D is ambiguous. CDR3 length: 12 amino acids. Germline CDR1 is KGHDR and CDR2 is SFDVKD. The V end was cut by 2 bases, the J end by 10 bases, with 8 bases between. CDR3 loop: CATSDSVRPQHF. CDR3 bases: TGTGCCACCAGTGATTCCGTCCGCCCCCAGCATTTT.